This entry concerns a single T cell receptor (beta chain). Its antigen is not yet known. Germline and junction disagree at one end, which may indicate a read error. These data come from a study of T-cell reconstitution after alpha-beta-depleted transplantation in children (dated by TCRdb to the mid-2010s). About the investigation overall: The study quantitatively tracked T-cell immune reconstitution after TCRalphabeta/CD19-depleted allogeneic hematopoietic cell transplantation in children using TCR repertoire profiling.

In the germline V gene (reference sequence), CDR1 corresponds to DFQATT and CDR2 to SNEGSKA. The CDR3 numbers 18 residues from cysteine through phenylalanine. The retained sequence is limited to the CDR3, 54 bases, with the frame set at the first base. Study-wide findings and limitations: The high TCRbeta diversity at day 60 in some patients was ascribed to recipient T cells and intrathymic progenitors that had survived conditioning. The apparently early recovery of alphabetaT-cell counts about two months after transplant reportedly depended on only several hundred rapidly expanded clones that came from non-depleted graft cells. Hyperexpanded clone frequencies declined over subsequent months; after one year, T-cell counts and TCRbeta diversity were mostly attributed to newly produced T cells.

Libraries were built with PCR. Instrument on record: Illumina HiSeq 2500. Molecular barcoding was employed in the preparation of TCR libraries, with unique molecular identifiers being used to normalize TCRbeta repertoire quantification. TCRdb redid the processing of the public reads, applying fastp at Q25 and MiXCR, and retained in-frame beta chains. For every CDR3 protein sequence, its rows merge into one entry that carries the most common genes and DNA. The sample table holds 200,000 to 250,000 distinct CDR3 sequences, of which just under 8.5% were seen once. The top ten clonotypes cover 6.3% of the sample. The sample's treatment or condition label is to be understood as: allogeneic hematopoietic cell transplantation with graft depleted of TCRalphabeta T cells and CD19 B cells. The children who served as transplant recipients had been given grafts of TCRalphabeta/CD19-depleted allogeneic hematopoietic cells.

The source is a male patient younger than 18 who had a stem cell transplant for acute lymphoblastic leukemia, so the T cells may come from the graft donor. Recombination joined TRBV20-1 with TRBJ1-1; TRBD1 agrees with 7 junctional bases. Sequenced material: PBMCs, mostly from graft donor cells, taken 180 days after TCRalphabeta/CD19-depleted stem cell transplant. The CDR3 corresponds to CCARDMGPGQRGNTEAFF. The nucleotide sequence reads as follows: TGCTGTGCTAGAGATATGGGCCCGGGACAGCGAGGGAACACTGAAGCTTTCTTT.